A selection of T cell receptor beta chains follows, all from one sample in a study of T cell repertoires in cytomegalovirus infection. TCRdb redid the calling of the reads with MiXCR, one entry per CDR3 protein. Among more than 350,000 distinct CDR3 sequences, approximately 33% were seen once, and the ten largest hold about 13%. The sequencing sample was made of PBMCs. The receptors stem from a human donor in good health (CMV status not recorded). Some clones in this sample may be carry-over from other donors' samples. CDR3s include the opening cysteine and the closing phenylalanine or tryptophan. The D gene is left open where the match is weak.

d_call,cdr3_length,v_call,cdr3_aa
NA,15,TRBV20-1,CSARGGGAWNSPLHF
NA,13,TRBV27,CASSFSHWEKLFF
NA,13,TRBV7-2,CASSRGISYEQYF
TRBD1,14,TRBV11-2,CASSPEQGWYEQYF
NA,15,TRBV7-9,CVSRPPREFGTEAFF
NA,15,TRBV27,CASSTFGTGNEKLFF
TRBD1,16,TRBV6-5,CASSYRAKGGNSPLHF
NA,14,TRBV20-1,CSAARGNSNQPQHF
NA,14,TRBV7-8,CASSTGSMGTEAFF
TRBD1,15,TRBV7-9,CASSLVPTRGHEQFF
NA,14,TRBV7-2,CASSFGGGQETQYF
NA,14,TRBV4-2,CASSQEGDSYEQYF
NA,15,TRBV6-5,CASSLTPTFDQPQHF
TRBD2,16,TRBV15,CATSRAPLGGYNEQFF
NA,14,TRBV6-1,CASNFAAGQETQYF
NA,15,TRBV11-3,CASSLGTGVGNTQYF
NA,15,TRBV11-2,CASSFMRGVPYEQYF
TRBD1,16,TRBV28,CASSAPGGVGFDEQFF
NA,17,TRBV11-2,CASSLVGTLGRTGELFF
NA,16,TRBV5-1,CASSLAGRIAYNEQFF
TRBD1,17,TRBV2,CASSDPRQGSRQDEQYF
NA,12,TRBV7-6,CASRSSGGELFF
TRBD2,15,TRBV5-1,CASSTTQRGGVTQYF
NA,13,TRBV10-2,CASSELGEETQYF
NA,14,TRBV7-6,CASSQLQGNSPLHF
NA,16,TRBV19,CASSMSSGLNTDTQYF